This T cell receptor beta chain was identified in a study of T cells after yellow fever vaccination. In TCRdb, the 5' RACE reads were re-called with MiXCR into one record per CDR3 protein. The data contain 500,000 to 550,000 distinct CDR3 sequences, 20% to 25% of them singletons. This clonotype was picked up many times. V lost 4 bases and J lost 9; bases outside the gene matches: 2. The length of the CDR3 is 12 residues. The germline gives CDR1 SGHVS, CDR2 FNYEAQ. The specimen comprised PBMCs, sampled roughly 20 days after the first yellow fever vaccination. J is TRBJ2-4 and V is TRBV7-6, with 8 bases aligning to TRBD1. The clonotype originates from a man younger than 35 who received the YFV17D yellow fever vaccine. DNA for the CDR3: TGTGCCAGCAGCTCGGGGACAGGCATTCAGTACTTC. Its translation: CASSSGTGIQYF.